Below, one T cell receptor beta chain is given with its context. The data were taken from a study of blood T cell repertoires in COVID-19. Study background: Samples representing acute and convalescent COVID-19 were sourced from the United States, Italy and Spain. The cDNA or gDNA used as material had been derived from T cells, B-cell-depleted T cells, or PBMCs.

Under the authors' procedure: Estimated nucleated cell counts came from reference gene primer amplification. The repertoire was sequenced with immunoSEQ multiplex PCR; TCRdb's copy has only in-frame clones and lacks some. That table is the source of V, J and clone size, and D and trimming were worked out from the DNA. Of 300,000 to 400,000 clones listed, 70% to 90% are singletons. The CDR3 covers 16 residues. Germline CDR1 reads LGHNA; CDR2 reads YSLEER. The J segment lost 6 bases and the V segment lost 5 bases, leaving 11 bases of the junction unmatched. The chain has TRBV4-3 and TRBJ2-7; the match to TRBD2 covers 12 bases. Sequenced material: peripheral blood. The sequence was collected from a woman aged 45-65 years who had recovered from COVID-19. The CDR3 bases are TGCGCCAGCAGCAGGACTAGCGGGATGCCCCTCTCCGAGCAGTACTTC. Translation: CASSRTSGMPLSEQYF.